This is a list of T cell receptor beta chains from one sample in a study of blood T cells in healthy people across ages. TCRdb reprocessed the 5' RACE reads with MiXCR, giving one entry per CDR3 protein. The sample lists about 1,000,000 distinct CDR3 sequences; 40% to 50% were seen once. Sequenced sample: blood. The receptor set was obtained from a woman in her fifties or sixties in good health. CDR3s include the opening cysteine and the closing phenylalanine or tryptophan. D genes are given only for firm matches. For some rows the clone size is stated as once, few or many, or as a class when expanded; others skip it.

j_call clone_size v_call d_call cdr3_nt cdr3_aa
TRBJ2-7 . TRBV7-2 TRBD2 TGTGCCAGCAGCGACCAGACGGGGGGCGAGCAGTACTTC CASSDQTGGEQYF
TRBJ2-7 . TRBV6-6 . TGTGCCAGCAGTTACTCGGAGGGATACAATGAGCAGTACTTC CASSYSEGYNEQYF
TRBJ2-7 few TRBV29-1 . TGCAGCGCCCAGACTAGTTCGACCTACAATGAGCAGTACTTC CSAQTSSTYNEQYF
TRBJ2-7 few TRBV29-1 TRBD2 TGCAGCGTTGAATACCCTAGCGGGAGGGGTGTTGACGAGCAGTACTTC CSVEYPSGRGVDEQYF
TRBJ2-5 . TRBV20-1 . TGCAGTGCTAGAGATAGGAGGGACCAAGAGACCCAGTACTTC CSARDRRDQETQYF
TRBJ2-1 . TRBV7-2 . TGTGCCAGCAGCCTAGACAGGAATAGAAACAATGAGCAGTTCTTC CASSLDRNRNNEQFF
TRBJ2-5 few TRBV15 TRBD1 TGTGCCACCAGCAGAACTCGGACAGGGGGCAAAGAGACCCAGTACTTC CATSRTRTGGKETQYF
TRBJ2-1 . TRBV19 TRBD2 TGTGCCAGTAGTATAGGGGGGGGATACAATGAGCAGTTCTTC CASSIGGGYNEQFF
TRBJ1-2 . TRBV3-1 . TGTGCCAGCAGCCAAGTGGCCGGAGCAGGTGGCTACACCTTC CASSQVAGAGGYTF
TRBJ2-5 . TRBV18 TRBD2 TGTGCCAGCTCACCACTAGCGGGAGGAATGGAGACCCAGTACTTC CASSPLAGGMETQYF
TRBJ1-5 many TRBV6-1 TRBD1 TGTGCCAGCGCCCAAGGACAGGGCCTCAATCAGCCCCAGCATTTT CASAQGQGLNQPQHF
TRBJ2-5 . TRBV3-1 TRBD2 TGTGCCAGCAGCCAAGATTACGGGAGGGCGGCGGAGACCCAGTACTTC CASSQDYGRAAETQYF
TRBJ2-3 . TRBV24-1 TRBD2 TGTGCCACCAGTCCGACTAGCGGTGGACAGCAGTATTTT CATSPTSGGQQYF
TRBJ2-1 few TRBV7-9 TRBD2 TGTGCCAGCAGCTTACGGGGAGGTGGGACTAGTACCCATGAGCAGTTCTTC CASSLRGGGTSTHEQFF
TRBJ1-3 . TRBV9 . TGTGCCAGCAGCGTACGGCGGGGCTCTGGAAACACCATATATTTT CASSVRRGSGNTIYF
TRBJ2-7 . TRBV20-1 . TGCAGTGCTAGGGCGGGACAGAGCTCCTACGAGCAGTACTTC CSARAGQSSYEQYF
TRBJ2-5 . TRBV7-9 . TGTGCCAGCAGCTTACATGGCGGGCTTCAAGAGACCCAGTACTTC CASSLHGGLQETQYF
TRBJ1-2 . TRBV4-1 . TGCGCCAGCAGCCAAGATGGGCACCGAGCTAACTATGGCTACACCTTC CASSQDGHRANYGYTF
TRBJ2-1 few TRBV6-1 TRBD1 TGTGCCAGCAGTGACTTTCCGACAGGGGCGAGGAACAATGAGCAGTTCTTC CASSDFPTGARNNEQFF
TRBJ2-3 . TRBV12-3/TRBV12-4 TRBD2 TGTGCCAGCAGTTTAGCGGGACTAGCGGAGTATTTT CASSLAGLAEYF
TRBJ2-7 . TRBV10-1 TRBD2 TGCGCCAGCAGTGAGAAGATCAGCGGGAGCTCCTACGAGCAGTACTTC CASSEKISGSSYEQYF
TRBJ2-7 . TRBV5-1 . TGCGCCAGCAGCTTTCGAGCCGGAGGGGGCTACGAGCAGTACTTC CASSFRAGGGYEQYF
TRBJ2-6 . TRBV6-2/TRBV6-3 TRBD2 TGTGCCAGCAGGGGACTAGCGGGGATCTCTGGGGCCAACGTCCTGACTTTC CASRGLAGISGANVLTF
TRBJ2-2 few TRBV6-1 . TGTGCCAGCAGTGCGGTTGGCACCGGGGAGCTGTTTTTT CASSAVGTGELFF
TRBJ2-5 many TRBV20-1 . TGCAGTGCTAGAGCTGGGGTTACGGGGTACTTC CSARAGVTGYF
TRBJ2-5 many TRBV12-3/TRBV12-4 TRBD2 TGTGCCAGCAGTTTCGTTCCGCTGAGGACCAGCGGGAGGTTGGAGACCCAGTACTTC CASSFVPLRTSGRLETQYF
TRBJ2-1 . TRBV25-1 . TGTGCCAGCAGTGAATGGTTTGGTTTCTCCTACAATGAGCAGTTCTTC CASSEWFGFSYNEQFF
TRBJ2-1 . TRBV27 . TGTGCCAGCAGTCTAACAGGGGAGGATGAGCAGTTCTTC CASSLTGEDEQFF
TRBJ2-7 few TRBV28 . TGTGCCAGCAGTTTGGGGGGGGCGGGAGTCCACGAGCAGTACTTC CASSLGGAGVHEQYF
TRBJ2-7 . TRBV28 TRBD1 TGTGCCACCCACCGAAGGGGGACAGGGGGCAACGAGCAGTACTTC CATHRRGTGGNEQYF
TRBJ2-1 . TRBV5-1 . TGCGCCAGCAGCGTGGCCGAAGCGACTGAGCAGTTCTTC CASSVAEATEQFF
TRBJ2-3 . TRBV7-9 . TGTGCCAGCAGCCCGCCGACGGTCACAGATACGCAGTATTTT CASSPPTVTDTQYF
TRBJ2-7 . TRBV7-3 . TGTGCTAGCAGCCCCGGGCCTATTACCTACGAGCAGTACTTC CASSPGPITYEQYF
TRBJ2-7 . TRBV6-2/TRBV6-3 . TGTGCCAGCAGTATTCTGACAGCCTGGGACGAGCAGTACTTC CASSILTAWDEQYF
TRBJ2-7 few TRBV12-1 . TGTGCCAGCGTCAGGTTCTACGAGCAGTACTTC CASVRFYEQYF
TRBJ2-3 few TRBV27 . TGTGCCAGCAGTTTAACCCCAGGGGCAGATACGCAGTATTTT CASSLTPGADTQYF
TRBJ2-3 many TRBV14 . TGTGCCAGCAGCCAAGGGGCCCGCACAGATACGCAGTATTTT CASSQGARTDTQYF
TRBJ1-1 many TRBV5-1 . TGTGCCAGCAGTTTAGCAGGGACGAACACTGAAGCTTTCTTT CASSLAGTNTEAFF
TRBJ1-4 few TRBV5-1 . TGCGCCAGCAGCCGGGAACCATCTCAGGAAAAACTGTTTTTT CASSREPSQEKLFF
TRBJ2-1 . TRBV20-1 TRBD2 TGCAGTGCTAGAGTGGCTAGCGGGATCAATGAGCAGTTCTTC CSARVASGINEQFF
TRBJ2-3 few TRBV9 . TGTGCCAGCAGCGTATTCGGGAGCGCAGATACGCAGTATTTT CASSVFGSADTQYF
TRBJ1-1 . TRBV15 . TGTGCCACCAGCAGAGATTCAGACCTGAACACTGAAGCTTTCTTT CATSRDSDLNTEAFF
TRBJ2-3 . TRBV12-3/TRBV12-4 . TGTGCCAGCAGTAACCCCGGGACCCTTCCAGATACGCAGTATTTT CASSNPGTLPDTQYF
TRBJ2-7 . TRBV20-1 TRBD2 TGCAGTGCTAAAATAGAAGCGGGAGCGACCTACGAGCAGTACTTC CSAKIEAGATYEQYF
TRBJ2-5 . TRBV10-3 . TGTGCCATCTCGCCCGGGAACACTAATGGGGGTGAGCAGTACTTC CAISPGNTNGGEQYF
TRBJ2-1 few TRBV27 TRBD2 TGTGCCAGCAGTTTTCTGGGAAGCGGGAGTTTGGATGAGCAGTTCTTC CASSFLGSGSLDEQFF
TRBJ1-5 few TRBV6-1 . TGTGCCAGCAGTAAAGGGGCGGTTTATAGCAATCAGCCCCAGCATTTT CASSKGAVYSNQPQHF
TRBJ2-5 few TRBV7-9 TRBD1 TGTGCCAGCAGCACGGGACAGGGGCAACTAATTCAAGAGACCCAGTACTTC CASSTGQGQLIQETQYF
TRBJ2-1 . TRBV6-6 TRBD2 TGTGCCAGCAGTTGCGGCCAGCAGCGGGGCGGGCCAGATGAGCAGTTCTTC CASSCGQQRGGPDEQFF
TRBJ1-2 few TRBV18 . TGTGCCAGCTCACCACCCGTCCAGGGGAAGGGAACCGGCTACACCTTC CASSPPVQGKGTGYTF
TRBJ2-5 . TRBV20-1 . TGCAGTGCTACTAGGGAAGCTCAAGAGACCCAGTACTTC CSATREAQETQYF
TRBJ2-7 few TRBV28 TRBD2 TGTGCCACTCAGCGGGAGCTCTACGAGCAGTACTTC CATQRELYEQYF
TRBJ2-7 few TRBV11-2 . TGTGCCAGCAGCGGAGGGGGGCGGTTAATAGACGAGCAGTACTTC CASSGGGRLIDEQYF
TRBJ2-1 . TRBV27 . TGTGCCAGCGCGGGAAAAGAGATCCAGTTCTTC CASAGKEIQFF
TRBJ2-2 few TRBV6-2/TRBV6-3 . TGTGCCAGCAGTTACTCACAGGGAGAGCTCACCGGGGAGCTGTTTTTT CASSYSQGELTGELFF